The clone carrying this TCR beta chain was picked up a small number of times. Antigen specificity is unknown. Primed by a sample-barcoded 5' primer and a J-beta primer mix, a second PCR proceeded for 7 to 11 cycles. TCRdb fed the 5' RACE reads into MiXCR, producing one record per CDR3 protein. Here the sample spans around 1,500,000 distinct CDR3 sequences, approximately 38% being singletons. The source of the sample is a study of blood T cells in healthy people across ages. V was trimmed by 4 bases and J by 4 bases, leaving 23 bases between them. The V gene's germline CDR1 is SGHRS and CDR2 YFSETQ. This CDR3 is built from 17 residues. Study conclusions and caveats: Fewer expanded clones and more diversity marked long-lived versus aged donors.

The chain uses TRBV5-1 and TRBJ1-1; weak D call: TRBD1 (6 bases). This receptor was taken from a woman aged 18-29 years in good health. Sequencing input: blood. CDR3 sequence: CASSLVPSQDRFTEAFF. DNA for the CDR3: TGCGCCAGCAGCCTTGTACCGAGCCAGGACAGATTCACTGAAGCTTTCTTT.